This TCR beta chain came from a study of blood T cell repertoires in COVID-19. Across the study: From T cells, B-cell-depleted T cells, or PBMCs came the material, which was cDNA or gDNA.

The table came from immunoSEQ multiplex PCR; TCRdb's copy has only in-frame clones and leaves some out. Among over 200,000 clones listed, 88% were seen once. Only one count was recorded for this clone. CDR3 size: 17 residues. V was pared by 5 bases and J by 5 bases, with 14 bases of the junction left unmatched. Germline V lookup: CDR1 SEHNR, CDR2 FQNEAQ (reference sequence). Sequenced material: PBMCs or T cells enriched from blood (not recorded which). This TCR came from a woman aged 30 to 39 who had been exposed to COVID-19. The chain links TRBV7-9 to TRBJ2-1; TRBD2 matches 8 bases. The CDR3 sequence: CASSPRLLADTNNEQFF. The CDR3, as DNA: TGTGCCAGCAGCCCTCGACTACTAGCGGACACTAACAATGAGCAGTTCTTC.